These 16 T cell receptor beta chains originate from one sample sequenced in a study of control samples from healthy donors and cancer patients. Sequencing used immunoSEQ multiplex PCR; TCRdb keeps in-frame clones, though not all of them. The data show over 150,000 clones, with approximately 94% seen just once and 1.3% held by the top ten. The sample consisted of blood. The source of these receptors is a woman between 18 and 30 years old in good health.

V and J are TRBV2 and TRBJ1-4; D gene ambiguous. There are 13 residues in the CDR3. Germline V CDR1 and CDR2: SNHLY, FYNNEI. With 4 bases removed from V and 8 bases from J, the gap between germline ends came to 11 bases. The CDR3 sequence: CASSGGFGEKLFF. CDR3 coding DNA: TGTGCCAGCAGTGGAGGGTTCGGGGAAAAACTGTTTTTT. The variable domain in full, with the rest retrieved from reference TRBV2 and TRBJ1-4, is EPEVTQTPSHQVTQMGQEVILRCVPISNHLYFYWYRQILGQKVEFLVSFYNNEISEKSEIFDDQFSVERPDGSNFTLKIRSTKLEDSAMYFCASSGGFGEKLFFGSGTQLSVL.

The chain combines TRBV5-4 with TRBJ1-2, with TRBD1 as a possible D gene (5 bases). V gave up 2 bases and J gave up 7 bases, with 18 bases separating them. Germline-derived CDR1 and CDR2 are SGHNT and YYREEE (reference sequence). The CDR3 is 15 residues long. This CDR3 is CASSLVGQLRSGYTF. CDR3 nucleotide sequence: TGTGCCAGCAGCTTAGTAGGACAACTAAGAAGTGGCTACACCTTC.

CDR3 amino acids: CASTPRANYGYTF. The DNA of the CDR3 is TGCGCCAGCACCCCGCGGGCTAACTATGGCTACACCTTC. The chain couples TRBV10-1 to TRBJ1-2; D uncertain. Trimming cost V 7 bases and J 0 bases, with 9 bases left between them. In germline, CDR1 is WNHNN, CDR2 SYGVQD (reference sequence). This CDR3 contains 13 residues.

The genes are TRBV28 and TRBJ2-1, with 9 nucleotides matching TRBD2. Losses at the gene ends were 3 bases for V and 0 bases for J; bases not matched to a gene: 9. CDR3 length: 18 amino acids. Germline CDR1 reads MDHEN; CDR2 reads SYDVKM. Written as DNA, the CDR3 is TGTGCCAGCAGTTTTCGTAGCGGGGGCTATAGCTCCTACAATGAGCAGTTCTTC. Its translation: CASSFRSGGYSSYNEQFF.

The chain uses TRBV7-9 and TRBJ1-2; 9 nucleotides align to TRBD1. CDR3 length: 14 amino acids. Losses at the gene ends were 7 bases for V and 11 bases for J; bases not matched to a gene: 14. Germline CDR1 reads SEHNR; CDR2 reads FQNEAQ (reference sequence). The CDR3 here is CASTSERDREGYTF. Here the CDR3 DNA reads TGTGCCAGCACCTCCGAGAGGGACAGGGAGGGTTACACCTTC.

The chain employs TRBV2 and TRBJ2-7; D is unclear. V gave up 6 bases and J gave up 0 bases, with 9 bases separating them. Germline-derived CDR1 and CDR2 are SNHLY and FYNNEI. The CDR3 loop spans 13 amino acids. In DNA, the CDR3 is TGTGCCAGCAGGCCGAACCTCTCCTACGAGCAGTACTTC. It yields the protein CASRPNLSYEQYF.

This rearrangement joins TRBV19 to TRBJ2-2; D remains unclear. This CDR3 has 14 residues. Germline-derived CDR1 and CDR2 are LNHDA and SQIVND (reference sequence). V lost 5 bases and J lost 1, with 8 bases in between. In nucleotides, the CDR3 is TGTGCCAGTAGTCTTTCAGGGAACACCGGGGAGCTGTTTTTT. Residues: CASSLSGNTGELFF.

This chain connects TRBV4-2 to TRBJ1-2, with 8 bases fitting TRBD1. Trimming took 4 bases from V and 8 from J; bases not matched to a gene: 15. Germline CDR1 reads LGHNA; CDR2 reads YNFKEQ. This CDR3 region has 16 residues. CDR3 coding DNA: TGTGCCAGCAGCCCAGGTTGGACAGGGCCCCAGGAAGGCTACACCTTC. Translation: CASSPGWTGPQEGYTF.

This clone was observed a single time. CDR3: CASSLVGTGTEAFF. CDR3 DNA: TGTGCCAGCAGCTTAGTGGGGACAGGGACTGAAGCTTTCTTT. J is TRBJ1-1 and V is TRBV7-9; 9 bases are shared with TRBD1. V lost 1 base, J lost 5 bases, and 2 bases stayed unmatched. The CDR3 totals 14 residues. CDR1 and CDR2 from the germline V gene are SEHNR and FQNEAQ (reference sequence).

The chain uses TRBV19 and TRBJ1-3; no clear D. V lost 5 bases to trimming and J lost 3 bases, with 20 bases between them. Germline CDR1 reads LNHDA; CDR2 reads SQIVND (reference sequence). This CDR3 spans 17 amino acids. This chain's CDR3 is CASSRARQVGGGNTIYF. As DNA, the CDR3 is TGTGCCAGTAGTCGGGCACGTCAGGTCGGAGGTGGAAACACCATATATTTT.

The chain is built from TRBV24-1 and TRBJ2-3, with 12 bases fitting TRBD2. V lost 9 bases, J lost 4 bases, and 4 bases stayed unmatched. The CDR3 totals 14 residues. Germline V gene lookup returns CDR1 KGHDR and CDR2 SFDVKD. The CDR3 protein is CATGLAGGSDTQYF. The CDR3 bases are TGTGCCACCGGGCTAGCGGGGGGGTCAGATACGCAGTATTTT.

V gene TRBV6-5 combines with J gene TRBJ2-1, with TRBD2 as a possible D gene (5 bases). Deletions cut 6 bases from V and 0 bases from J, with 12 bases between. The CDR3 is made up of 15 amino acids. CDR1 and CDR2 from the germline V gene are MNHEY and SVGAGI. The CDR3 DNA sequence: TGTGCCAGCAGCAAAGCGGATAGCTCCTACAATGAGCAGTTCTTC. Its translation is CASSKADSSYNEQFF.

V gene TRBV29-1 combines with J gene TRBJ2-3; weak D call: TRBD1 (5 bases). V lost 0 bases and J lost 0, with 13 bases in between. Germline assignment: CDR1 SQVTM and CDR2 ANQGSEA. This CDR3 spans 16 amino acids. This CDR3 is CSVEDLTTASTDTQYF. In DNA, the CDR3 is TGCAGCGTTGAAGATCTTACGACAGCTAGCACAGATACGCAGTATTTT.

The chain carries TRBV3-1 (or the pseudogene TRBV3-2) and TRBJ1-6; TRBD1 might be the D (5 bases). Germline CDR1 reads LGHDT; CDR2 reads YNNKEL (reference sequence). The germline V and J ends were trimmed by 3 bases and 9 bases, with 15 bases remaining between them. The CDR3 has 15 amino acids. As DNA, the CDR3 is TGTGCCAGCAGCCATGGGACCAACCCCAGTTCACCCCTCCACTTT. Its protein is CASSHGTNPSSPLHF.

This clone was detected only a few times. The chain recombines TRBV5-1 with TRBJ1-5, with TRBD1 matching over 7 bases. Germline CDR1 is SGHRS and CDR2 is YFSETQ. Germline trimming cut 5 bases from V and 0 bases from J; bases unmatched to any gene: 5. CDR3 length: 15 amino acids. The CDR3 region is CASSLDRASNQPQHF. The CDR3 bases are TGCGCCAGCAGTTTAGACAGGGCTAGCAATCAGCCCCAGCATTTT.

The V gene is TRBV29-1, the J gene TRBJ2-5; the D is unclear. Per germline, CDR1 SQVTM and CDR2 ANQGSEA. CDR3 length: 12 residues. V was trimmed by 1 base and J by 2 bases, leaving 5 bases between them. CDR3 sequence: CSVEGQQETQYF. The CDR3 DNA reads TGCAGCGTTGAAGGGCAGCAAGAGACCCAGTACTTC. Full variable domain (rest looked up from reference TRBV29-1 and TRBJ2-5): SAVISQKPSRDICQRGTSLTIQCQVDSQVTMMFWYRQQPGQSLTLIATANQGSEATYESGFVIDKFPISRPNLTFSTLTVSNMSPEDSSIYLCSVEGQQETQYFGPGTRLLVL.